This T cell receptor beta chain was documented in a study of cytomegalovirus exposure and HLA in healthy donors. In the case of this clone: Its matching antigen is unknown.

PCR amplification relied on 60 Vbeta primers (plus 13 Jbeta primers). Authors' analysis steps: Some 80 million unique TCR beta chains, roughly 11 million shared, were counted in a later analysis. Profiled with immunoSEQ multiplex PCR; TCRdb holds only in-frame clones, not every one. V and J calls and clone size are those listed in that table; D and trimming were worked out from the DNA. The table includes 100,000 to 130,000 clones, about 74% detected once. Trimming removed 5 bases from V and 6 bases from J, with 22 bases in between. The CDR3 has 16 amino acids. Germline CDR1 is SGHTA and CDR2 is FQGNSA. Study outcomes and limitations: In all likelihood, a cluster of highly shared sequence variants was a sequencing artifact. No immune exposure information besides CMV serostatus was available.

This clonotype was obtained from a woman aged 40 to 55 in good health and CMV-seropositive. The chain has TRBV7-2 and TRBJ1-1, with D unresolved. Sequenced sample: PBMCs. The CDR3 region is CASSPGLSGGFAEAFF. The CDR3 DNA sequence: TGTGCCAGCAGCCCGGGTCTGTCGGGAGGGTTCGCTGAAGCTTTCTTT.